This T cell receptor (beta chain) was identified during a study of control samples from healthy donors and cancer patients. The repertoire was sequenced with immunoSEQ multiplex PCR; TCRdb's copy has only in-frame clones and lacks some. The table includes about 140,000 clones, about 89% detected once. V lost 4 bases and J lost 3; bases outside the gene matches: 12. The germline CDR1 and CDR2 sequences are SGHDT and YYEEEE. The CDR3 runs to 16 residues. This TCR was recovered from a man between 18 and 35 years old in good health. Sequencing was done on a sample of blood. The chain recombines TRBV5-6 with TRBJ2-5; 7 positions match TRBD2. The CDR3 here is CASSLTLSGAKETQYF. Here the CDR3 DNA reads TGTGCCAGCAGCCTAACATTGAGCGGGGCTAAAGAGACCCAGTACTTC.